This T cell receptor beta chain originates from a study of blood T cell repertoires in COVID-19. CDR3 size: 15 residues. V lost 4 bases to trimming and J lost 1 base, with 17 bases between them. Germline V CDR1 and CDR2: SQVTM, ANQGSEA. This table comes from immunoSEQ multiplex PCR, and its TCRdb copy is limited to in-frame clones, with some not included. The sample shows about 160,000 clones, under 80% of them seen only once. This TCR derives from a man aged 70 or older with acute or convalescent COVID-19. The V gene is TRBV29-1, the J gene TRBJ2-7, with D hard to call. Sequenced sample: peripheral blood. CDR3 DNA sequence: TGCAGCGTTGGTGCCTGGGCAGTACCATCCTACGAGCAGTACTTC. Translated: CSVGAWAVPSYEQYF.